This T cell receptor beta chain was sequenced for a study of shared clonotypes between healthy human individuals. Some clones are missing from TCRdb's copy, which holds only in-frame ones; the method was immunoSEQ multiplex PCR. The sample consists of some 650,000 clones, around 97% of them appearing once. The source material was naive CD4+ T cells sorted from blood. As for subset: CD45RA+ positively selected. The receptor comes from a woman between 25 and 40 years old in good health.

The CDR3 sequence: CAWSLNRMYDSPLHF. CDR3 coding DNA: TGTGCCTGGAGCTTGAACAGAATGTATGATTCACCCCTCCACTTT. The chain uses TRBV30 and TRBJ1-6; D remains unclear. CDR3 length equals 15 residues. Trimming took off 3 bases at V and 8 bases at J, with 17 bases between the two ends. CDR1 and CDR2 from the germline V gene are GTSNPN and SVGIG (reference sequence).